This TCR beta chain was captured by sequencing in a study of Graves' ophthalmopathy and Graves' hyperthyroidism. Study-wide results and limits: Sensitivity of around 88% and specificity of around 80% were achieved when a 13-signature model separated ophthalmopathy from stable hyperthyroidism. Clonotypes were expanded in thyroid at above 0.001 frequency, and most also appeared in blood.

Germline V gene data show CDR1 as SGHTA and CDR2 as FQGNSA. The CDR3 has 18 residues. Trimming took off 0 bases at V and 0 bases at J, with 17 bases between the two ends. With regard to this clonotype: What it binds is unknown.

RNA transcripts were the source from which TCR beta CDR3 regions were amplified. In the first round, RT-PCR was carried out with HTBI primers, and a multiplex PCR formed the second round. TCRdb fed the multiplex PCR reads into MiXCR, producing one record per CDR3 protein. The sample holds roughly 1.1 million distinct CDR3 sequences, around a third seen once. Newly diagnosed, the hyperthyroidism patients had under 2 months' duration and were aged 18 to 65. Sequenced input: peripheral blood or thyroid tissue (not recorded which). The origin of this receptor is an adult man with Graves' hyperthyroidism. The gene calls are TRBV7-2 and TRBJ2-5, with a possible D match to TRBD2 (6 bases). The CDR3 reads CASSLALVGGQYQETQYF. Here the CDR3 DNA reads TGTGCCAGCAGCTTAGCGCTAGTGGGAGGCCAATACCAAGAGACCCAGTACTTC.